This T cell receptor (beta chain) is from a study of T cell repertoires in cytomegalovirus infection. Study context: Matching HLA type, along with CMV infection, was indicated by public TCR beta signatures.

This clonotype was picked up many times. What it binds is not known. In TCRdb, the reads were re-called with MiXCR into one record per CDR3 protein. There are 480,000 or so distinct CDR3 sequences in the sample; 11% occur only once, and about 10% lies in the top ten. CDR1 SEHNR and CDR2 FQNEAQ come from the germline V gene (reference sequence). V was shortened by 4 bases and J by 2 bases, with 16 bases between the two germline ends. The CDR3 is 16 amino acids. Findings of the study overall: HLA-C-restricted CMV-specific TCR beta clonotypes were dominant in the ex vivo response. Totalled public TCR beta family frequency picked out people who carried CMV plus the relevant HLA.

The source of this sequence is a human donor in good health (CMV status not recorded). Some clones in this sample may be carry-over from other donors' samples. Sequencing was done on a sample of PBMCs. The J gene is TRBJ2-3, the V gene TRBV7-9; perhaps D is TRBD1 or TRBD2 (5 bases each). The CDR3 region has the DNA TGTGCCAGCAGCTCCAACTTGGGACCGGCCACAGATACGCAGTATTTT. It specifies CASSSNLGPATDTQYF.